This T cell receptor beta chain was obtained from a study of CD8+ T cells in alopecia areata. Study results and limitations: Scalp and blood retained many expanded lesional clones during tofacitinib. For lesional scalp, especially alopecia totalis/universalis, clonality was higher than in normal scalp.

Unmatched junction bases numbered 2, after V lost 0 bases and J lost 4 bases. The CDR3 has 15 residues. The germline V gene encodes CDR1 SGHTA and CDR2 FQGNSA. In the case of this clone: The target antigen is unknown.

Regarding treatment: oral pan-JAK inhibitor, 5-10 mg twice daily. Alopecia areata patients provided lesional scalp punch biopsies and peripheral blood. Following extraction, RNA underwent reverse transcription to cDNA, which served as the sequencing template. Produced via immunoSEQ multiplex PCR; TCRdb's table is partial and in-frame only. This sample has 150,000 to 200,000 clones, with roughly 60% found just once. Material: CD4+ T cells sorted from blood, obtained at week 24, from a patient treated with tofacitinib. The TCR comes from a human donor with alopecia areata. The chain joins TRBV7-2 to TRBJ2-2; 7 nucleotides align to TRBD1. The CDR3: CASSLATGSTGELFF. CDR3 nucleotide sequence: TGTGCCAGCAGCTTAGCGACAGGGTCCACCGGGGAGCTGTTTTTT. Full variable domain (missing parts from reference TRBV7-2 and TRBJ2-2): GAGVSQSPSNKVTEKGKDVELRCDPISGHTALYWYRQSLGQGLEFLIYFQGNSAPDKSGLPSDRFSAERTGGSVSTLTIQRTQQEDSAVYLCASSLATGSTGELFFGEGSRLTVL.